The rows below give T cell receptor beta chains drawn from one sample of a study of cytomegalovirus exposure and HLA in healthy donors. Sequencing used immunoSEQ multiplex PCR; TCRdb keeps in-frame clones, though not all of them. This table holds some 130,000 clones. The source material was PBMCs. All receptors derive from a man in his late teens or twenties in good health and CMV-seronegative. CDR3s include the opening cysteine and the closing phenylalanine or tryptophan. Each record gives: V gene, J gene, D gene, CDR3 protein, CDR3 DNA. A D gene is named only where the DNA matches it firmly.

V: TRBV4-3; J: TRBJ2-2; D: -; CDR3: CASSQDPGPGGGELFF; DNA: TGCGCCAGCAGCCAAGACCCCGGACCCGGGGGCGGGGAGCTGTTTTTT
V: TRBV9; J: TRBJ2-3; D: -; CDR3: CASSLGTDTQYF; DNA: TGTGCCAGCAGCCTCGGCACAGATACGCAGTATTTT
V: TRBV14; J: TRBJ1-2; D: -; CDR3: CASSHSQGILRYGYTF; DNA: TGTGCCAGCAGCCACAGCCAGGGGATTCTTCGCTATGGCTACACCTTC
V: TRBV14; J: TRBJ1-4; D: TRBD1; CDR3: CASRRGQGNEKLFF; DNA: TGTGCCAGCAGAAGAGGACAGGGGAATGAAAAACTGTTTTTT
V: TRBV5-1; J: TRBJ2-7; D: TRBD1; CDR3: CASSRNGEPTGYNEQYF; DNA: TGCGCCAGCAGCCGAAACGGAGAGCCGACAGGGTACAACGAGCAGTACTTC
V: TRBV7-9; J: TRBJ2-1; D: -; CDR3: CASQDSSYNEQFF; DNA: TGTGCCAGTCAGGATAGCTCCTACAATGAGCAGTTCTTC
V: TRBV25-1; J: TRBJ1-1; D: -; CDR3: CASSGGSAFF; DNA: TGTGCCAGCAGTGGAGGGTCGGCTTTCTTT
V: TRBV18; J: TRBJ2-3; D: TRBD1; CDR3: CASSPGTGSSTDTQYF; DNA: TGTGCCAGCTCACCCGGGACAGGTTCTAGCACAGATACGCAGTATTTT
V: TRBV7-3; J: TRBJ2-2; D: TRBD2; CDR3: CASSPAGIGLSGRKDTGELFF; DNA: TGTGCCAGCAGCCCCGCAGGGATAGGTTTGAGCGGGAGGAAAGACACCGGGGAGCTGTTTTTT
V: TRBV5-6; J: TRBJ1-1; D: -; CDR3: CASSLDLSGVTEAFF; DNA: TGTGCCAGCAGCTTGGACCTCTCAGGGGTCACTGAAGCTTTCTTT
V: TRBV28; J: TRBJ1-3; D: -; CDR3: CASSTPGNTIYF; DNA: TGTGCCAGCAGCACACCCGGAAACACCATATATTTT
V: TRBV20-1; J: TRBJ1-2; D: -; CDR3: CSARSGSGYTF; DNA: TGCAGTGCCCGGTCGGGGTCTGGCTACACCTTC
V: TRBV28; J: TRBJ2-5; D: TRBD1; CDR3: CASSSTDRGPAETQYF; DNA: TGTGCCAGCAGTTCGACCGACAGGGGGCCTGCGGAGACCCAGTACTTC
V: TRBV5-1; J: TRBJ1-3; D: -; CDR3: CASSLGNSGNTIYF; DNA: TGCGCCAGCAGCTTGGGTAACTCTGGAAACACCATATATTTT
V: TRBV10-3; J: TRBJ2-5; D: -; CDR3: CAIRSGGASETQYF; DNA: TGTGCCATCAGGTCGGGGGGCGCTTCAGAGACCCAGTACTTC
V: TRBV28; J: TRBJ1-5; D: -; CDR3: CASSPDNERQPQHF; DNA: TGTGCCAGCAGTCCCGACAACGAGAGACAGCCCCAGCATTTT
V: TRBV19; J: TRBJ2-7; D: TRBD1; CDR3: CASSARTGFGGTSYEQYF; DNA: TGTGCCAGTAGTGCCCGGACAGGGTTCGGCGGGACTTCCTACGAGCAGTACTTC
V: TRBV4-1; J: TRBJ2-3; D: TRBD2; CDR3: CASSQDGLAGGLGGTDTQYF; DNA: TGCGCCAGCAGCCAAGATGGCCTAGCGGGGGGGCTCGGGGGCACAGATACGCAGTATTTT
V: TRBV5-1; J: TRBJ1-4; D: -; CDR3: CASSPLVGVNEKLFF; DNA: TGCGCCAGCAGCCCCCTCGTAGGGGTGAATGAAAAGCTGTTTTTT
V: TRBV7-2; J: TRBJ1-6; D: -; CDR3: CASSLLGSPLHF; DNA: TGTGCCAGCAGCCTCCTCGGGTCACCCCTCCACTTT
V: TRBV6-5; J: TRBJ2-5; D: TRBD1; CDR3: CASSIQGARETQYF; DNA: TGTGCCAGCAGCATACAGGGGGCGCGAGAGACCCAGTACTTC
V: TRBV7-2; J: TRBJ2-7; D: TRBD2; CDR3: CASSLGGTRFYEQYF; DNA: TGTGCCAGCAGCTTAGGGGGGACTAGATTCTACGAGCAGTACTTC
V: TRBV27; J: TRBJ1-5; D: TRBD1; CDR3: CASQSGQGNQPQHF; DNA: TGTGCCAGTCAGTCCGGACAGGGGAATCAGCCCCAGCATTTT
V: TRBV6-1; J: TRBJ1-1; D: TRBD1; CDR3: CASRTRDRGYPEAFF; DNA: TGTGCCAGCAGAACCCGGGACAGGGGGTACCCTGAAGCTTTCTTT
V: TRBV6-6; J: TRBJ1-1; D: -; CDR3: CASSTTVHGGTEAFF; DNA: TGTGCCAGCAGTACGACAGTCCATGGTGGCACTGAAGCTTTCTTT
V: TRBV2; J: TRBJ1-6; D: -; CDR3: CASIPGGLGNSPLHF; DNA: TGTGCCAGCATCCCCGGGGGGTTAGGCAATTCACCCCTCCACTTT
V: TRBV7-2; J: TRBJ2-2; D: -; CDR3: CASSLGEWAGELFF; DNA: TGTGCCAGCAGCTTAGGGGAGTGGGCTGGGGAGCTGTTTTTT
V: TRBV30; J: TRBJ2-1; D: -; CDR3: CAWSVIGTYIYNEQFF; DNA: TGTGCCTGGAGTGTCATCGGGACTTACATCTACAATGAGCAGTTCTTC
V: TRBV9; J: TRBJ2-3; D: TRBD2; CDR3: CASSARGGPTDTQYF; DNA: TGTGCCAGCAGCGCCCGCGGGGGACCCACAGATACGCAGTATTTT
V: TRBV9; J: TRBJ1-1; D: -; CDR3: CASSVARANTEAFF; DNA: TGTGCCAGCAGCGTAGCAAGAGCGAACACTGAAGCTTTCTTT
V: TRBV10-3; J: TRBJ2-2; D: -; CDR3: CATSRTGELFF; DNA: TGTGCCACCAGCCGCACCGGGGAGCTGTTTTTT
V: TRBV11-2; J: TRBJ1-1; D: TRBD1; CDR3: CASSPAGGWTEAFF; DNA: TGTGCCAGCAGCCCCGCAGGGGGCTGGACTGAAGCTTTCTTT
V: TRBV30; J: TRBJ2-7; D: TRBD2; CDR3: CAWSGLASGGSTYEQYF; DNA: TGTGCCTGGAGTGGACTGGCTAGCGGGGGTAGTACCTACGAGCAGTACTTC
V: TRBV6-1; J: TRBJ2-1; D: -; CDR3: CASSEAARLGDGEQFF; DNA: TGTGCCAGCAGTGAAGCAGCCAGATTGGGCGATGGGGAGCAGTTCTTC
V: TRBV5-1; J: TRBJ2-1; D: -; CDR3: CASSLEAGISSYNEQFF; DNA: TGCGCCAGCAGCTTGGAAGCCGGGATCAGCTCCTACAATGAGCAGTTCTTC
V: TRBV5-4; J: TRBJ2-5; D: TRBD2; CDR3: CASSSGTSGGPGETQYF; DNA: TGTGCCAGCAGCTCCGGGACTAGCGGGGGTCCGGGGGAGACCCAGTACTTC
V: TRBV14; J: TRBJ1-1; D: -; CDR3: CASSNAQGGAEAFF; DNA: TGTGCCAGCAGCAACGCCCAGGGAGGGGCTGAAGCTTTCTTT